This record covers a single T cell receptor beta chain. This record comes from a study of blood T cell repertoires in COVID-19. Data came from immunoSEQ multiplex PCR; TCRdb stores just in-frame clones and leaves some out. This sample has about 320,000 clones, with 88% found just once. In germline, CDR1 is SNHLY, CDR2 FYNNEI. J lost 4 bases, V lost 7 bases, and 9 bases had no gene match. This CDR3 has 14 residues. The rearrangement links TRBV2 to TRBJ2-7, with 8 bases that match TRBD1. The sequence derives from a woman in her 30s with COVID-19, enrolled during active disease. The source material was peripheral blood. CDR3: CASTLTGGRYEQYF. CDR3 in DNA: TGTGCCAGCACCCTAACAGGGGGTAGGTACGAGCAGTACTTC. Filled out from reference TRBV2 and TRBJ2-7, the complete variable domain reads EPEVTQTPSHQVTQMGQEVILRCVPISNHLYFYWYRQILGQKVEFLVSFYNNEISEKSEIFDDQFSVERPDGSNFTLKIRSTKLEDSAMYFCASTLTGGRYEQYFGPGTRLTVT.